This paragraph covers one TCR beta chain sequence. The clone's antigen remains unknown. Per-base qualities were not stored, and no clone one base away is much larger. The data belong to a study of blood T cells in healthy people across ages (dated by TCRdb to about 2015). A note on the overall study: Template switching captured roughly one uniquely barcoded TCR beta cDNA molecule per two T cells in model experiments. The donors were split into four age groups: young (average 16 years), middle-aged (nearly 40), aged (about 56) and long-lived (over 75). Using the same blood draw, the study looked at two additional independent replicas of 1 million unique cDNA reads for two donors, one aged 18 to 30 and the other aged 80 or older. The study measured age-related changes in TCR beta repertoire diversity using deep sequencing normalized with unique cDNA molecular identifiers.

V drops 6 bases and J drops 0 bases, leaving 11 bases in between. Looking up the germline V gene yields CDR1 MDHEN and CDR2 SYDVKM. Inclusive of the bounding cysteine and phenylalanine, the CDR3 is 15 residues long. The read is trimmed to its CDR3 DNA, 45 bases read in frame from base 1. The investigation overall reported the following: The long-lived group showed more naive CD4+ T cells, fewer expanded clones and increased TCR diversity than the aged group, suggesting age selection. The percentage of naive T cells measured by flow cytometry correlated strongly with observed TCR beta diversity. Observed TCR beta diversity per million T cells fell roughly linearly with age, and a significant reduction was already apparent by age around 40. Conclusive comparison of naive and antigen-experienced compartments was prevented by the profiling of bulk unsorted PBMCs. Estimates of total diversity from one million sequenced T cells were regarded as lower bounds and underestimates. Because donor CMV infection status was unknown, age-related changes in expanded clonotypes were potentially confounded.

The donors were 40 or so Caucasian individuals from Russia, aged roughly 6 to 100 years, who were systemically healthy. Approximately 9 milliliters of peripheral blood were collected from each donor into EDTA-treated Vacutainer tubes. Ficoll-Paque density-gradient centrifugation was used to isolate PBMCs, with at least 7 million per sample. Trizol reagent was used to extract total RNA from PBMCs, with at least 6 micrograms per sample. For every donor, an aliquot of PBMCs went through flow cytometry to measure the percentages of naive CD45RAhigh/CD27high T cells. Library preparation used 5' RACE. Sequencing relied on an Illumina HiSeq 2500. A second PCR of about 6 to 11 cycles was run with a J-beta primer mix and a sample-barcoded 5' primer. Each TCR beta cDNA molecule received a unique molecular identifier from a template-switch 5' adaptor carrying 12 random nucleotides. Each sample yielded at least 2.5 million CDR3-containing paired-end reads. All of the RNA was converted into first-strand cDNA using the Mint cDNA synthesis kit, with a TRBC-specific oligonucleotide serving as the primer. Following uracil-DNA glycosylase treatment, all cDNA underwent a first 18-cycle PCR with the universal primers M1SS and BC2_uni_R. Processing in the source paper ran as follows. For normalization, 1 million high-quality reads, each with a distinct molecular identifier, were randomly selected from each sample. Instead of being binned into consensus sequences, reads that shared molecular identifiers were thrown out. MiTCR, run with a Q25 quality threshold and the strictest error-elimination algorithm, handled CDR3 identification, clonotype clustering and error correction. A nonparametric unseen species model with Euler transformation was used to estimate lower-bound total TCR beta diversity. Through fastp at Q25 and MiXCR, TCRdb rebuilt clones from the public reads, retaining in-frame beta chains. When rows share a CDR3 protein, they turn into one entry using the most common DNA and genes. TCRdb's processing, not the study's, gives the V and J calls here. The table for this sample lists more than 650,000 distinct CDR3 sequences; around 25% of them were counted only once. In total, the top ten clones hold 3% of the sample.

These data are also associated with another study on T cells of mothers and their children. The other study reports the following: Nine systemically healthy Caucasian individuals served as donors, namely three mothers together with their six children. cDNA synthesis consumed the entire amount of extracted RNA, loaded at roughly 1.5 ug RNA in each 15 ul reaction. In the second PCR, the M1S primer added sample barcodes and 2-4 random nucleotides. Over 8.5 million TCR beta CDR3 reads came from each mother, compared with some 3 million reads from each child. In both related and unrelated pairs, thymic selection shapes the output of TCR recombination in a similar way, with inherited differences having only a minor effect. Related mother-child pairs always showed normalized repertoire overlap that was slightly higher than in unrelated mother-child pairs, though the difference was never significant. Persistent microchimeric T cell clones were not detected, at a sensitivity of roughly 100 clones per million clonotypes. To look for features that set related mother-child pairs apart from unrelated individuals, the researchers ran deep NGS to compare the TCR beta repertoires of mothers and children. Mothers averaged roughly 40 +/- 4 years of age and children averaged approximately 12 +/- 4 years. After adapters were ligated using NEBNext reagents, the libraries underwent 100+100 nt paired-end sequencing on an Illumina HiSeq 2000. To avoid cross-contamination, the mother libraries and the child libraries were prepared a month apart and sequenced in separate runs. For each donor, somewhere between roughly 450,000 and 2,100,000 distinct TCR beta clonotypes were identified. Naive TCR beta clonotypes were estimated from low-frequency clonotypes matched to each donor's FACS-determined naive share, without sorting.

The sequenced sample was blood. This TCR came from a boy under 18 in good health. The chain is assembled from TRBV28 and TRBJ2-2; no confident D gene assignment can be made. CDR3 sequence: CASSEAHPNTGELFF. The DNA is as follows: TGTGCCAGCAGCGAGGCACATCCGAACACCGGGGAGCTGTTTTTT.